Following are 4 T cell receptor beta chains from one sample sequenced in a study of T cells in Graves' hyperthyroidism and ophthalmopathy. TCR beta CDR3 sequences were amplified from RNA transcripts. Primed by the HTBI set, a first-round RT-PCR was run on the TCR CDR3. TCRdb re-called the multiplex PCR reads through MiXCR, storing one row per CDR3 protein. Altogether 490,000 or so distinct CDR3 sequences are present, 15% to 20% being singletons, with the ten largest covering roughly 29%. The sequenced sample consisted of blood. These receptor sequences come from a woman aged 25 to 39 with Graves' ophthalmopathy.

In its sample, this clonotype was seen a few times. The chain recombines TRBV29-1 with TRBJ2-7; perhaps TRBD1 as D (5 bases). Germline lookup yields CDR1 SQVTM and CDR2 ANQGSEA. V shed 8 bases and J shed 3 bases, with 14 bases lying between them. The CDR3 sequence is 12 residues long. The CDR3 is CSIRDSYYEQYF. CDR3 in DNA: TGCAGCATTCGAGACAGCTACTACGAGCAGTACTTC.

This clonotype was counted at least ten times. The chain couples TRBV28 to TRBJ2-1; tentatively, D is TRBD2 (6 bases). Germline-derived CDR1 and CDR2 are MDHEN and SYDVKM. The CDR3 spans 14 residues. V was shortened by 7 bases and J by 7 bases, with 17 bases between the two germline ends. CDR3 sequence: CASNGGILLNEQFF. The CDR3 bases are TGTGCCAGCAACGGGGGTATCCTCTTGAATGAGCAGTTCTTC.

The table lists this clonotype with a few counts. The chain recombines TRBV2 with TRBJ1-1; TRBD1 might be the D (5 bases). The V gene lost 6 bases and the J gene lost 0 bases, with 14 bases spanning the gap. The CDR3 has 15 residues. Germline lookup yields CDR1 SNHLY and CDR2 FYNNEI. The CDR3 DNA sequence: TGTGCCAGCAGGGGCTTCGGGGGTATGAACACTGAAGCTTTCTTT. Encoded protein: CASRGFGGMNTEAFF.

Many counts were recorded for this clonotype. The V call is TRBV7-2, the J call TRBJ2-3, with D perhaps matching TRBD1 (5 bases). V was pared by 5 bases and J by 4 bases, with 16 bases between. The CDR3 extends over 15 amino acids. Germline V gene data show CDR1 as SGHTA and CDR2 as FQGNSA. CDR3 sequence (DNA): TGTGCCAGCAGCCGGACCCCAGGGATCGCAGATACGCAGTATTTT. This codes for CASSRTPGIADTQYF.